This TCR beta chain stems from a study of shared clonotypes between healthy human individuals. Only in-frame clones appear in the TCRdb table, and some are missing; sequencing was by immunoSEQ multiplex PCR. The sample includes about 2.4 million clones, under 95% seen only once; the top ten take 0.36%. The receptor was isolated from a man aged 18 to 35 in good health. Some clones in this sample may be carry-over from other donors' samples. The sequenced sample was naive CD4+ T cells from PBMCs. The subset denotes: CD45RA+ positively selected.

CDR3 amino acids: CACLAGWYNEQFF. The DNA for the CDR3 is TGTGCCTGTTTAGCGGGTTGGTACAATGAGCAGTTCTTC. The V gene is TRBV30, the J gene TRBJ2-1; 7 nucleotides agree with TRBD2. The V segment lost 6 bases and the J segment 4 bases; nucleotides outside the gene matches: 6. The CDR3 totals 13 residues. The V gene's germline CDR1 is GTSNPN and CDR2 SVGIG (reference sequence).